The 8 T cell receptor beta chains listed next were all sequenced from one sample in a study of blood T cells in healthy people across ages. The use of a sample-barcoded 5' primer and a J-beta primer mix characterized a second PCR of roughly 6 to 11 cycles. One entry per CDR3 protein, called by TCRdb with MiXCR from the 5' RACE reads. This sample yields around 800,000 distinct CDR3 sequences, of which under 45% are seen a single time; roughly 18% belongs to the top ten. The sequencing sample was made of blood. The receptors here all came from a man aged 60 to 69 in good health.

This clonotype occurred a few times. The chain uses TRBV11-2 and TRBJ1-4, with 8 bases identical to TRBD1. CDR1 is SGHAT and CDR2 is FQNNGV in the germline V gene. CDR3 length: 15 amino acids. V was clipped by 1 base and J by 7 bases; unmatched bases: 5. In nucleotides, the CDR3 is TGTGCCAGCAGCTTAGGTGGGACAGGCAGTGAAAAACTGTTTTTT. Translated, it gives CASSLGGTGSEKLFF.

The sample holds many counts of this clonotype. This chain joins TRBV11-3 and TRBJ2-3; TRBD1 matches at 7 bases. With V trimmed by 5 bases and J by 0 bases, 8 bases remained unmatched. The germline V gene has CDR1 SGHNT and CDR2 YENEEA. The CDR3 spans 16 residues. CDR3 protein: CASSANRDRSTDTQYF. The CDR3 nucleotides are TGTGCCAGCAGCGCAAACCGGGACAGAAGCACAGATACGCAGTATTTT.

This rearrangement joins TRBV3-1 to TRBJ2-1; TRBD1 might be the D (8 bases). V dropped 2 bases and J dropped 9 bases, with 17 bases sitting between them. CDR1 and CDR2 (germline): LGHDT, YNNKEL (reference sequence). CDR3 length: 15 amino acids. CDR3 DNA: TGTGCCAGCAGCCAAATGGGGACAGGCGGGAGTGAGCAGTTCTTC. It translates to CASSQMGTGGSEQFF.

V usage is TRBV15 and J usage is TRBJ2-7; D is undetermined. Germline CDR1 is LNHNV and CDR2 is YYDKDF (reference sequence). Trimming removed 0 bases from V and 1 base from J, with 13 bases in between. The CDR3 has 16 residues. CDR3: CATSREGIRFSYEQYF. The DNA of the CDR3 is TGTGCCACCAGCAGAGAAGGGATCAGGTTTTCCTACGAGCAGTACTTC.

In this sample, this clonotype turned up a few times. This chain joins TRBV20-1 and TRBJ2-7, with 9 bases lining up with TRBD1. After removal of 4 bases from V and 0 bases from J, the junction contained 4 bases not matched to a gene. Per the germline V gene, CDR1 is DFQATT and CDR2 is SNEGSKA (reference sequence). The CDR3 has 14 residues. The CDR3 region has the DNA TGCAGTGCTATGCCGGGACAGGGCTCCTACGAGCAGTACTTC. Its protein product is CSAMPGQGSYEQYF.

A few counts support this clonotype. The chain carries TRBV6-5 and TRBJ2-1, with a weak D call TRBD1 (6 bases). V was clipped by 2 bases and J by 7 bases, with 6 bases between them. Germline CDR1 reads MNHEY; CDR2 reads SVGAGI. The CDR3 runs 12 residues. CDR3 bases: TGTGCCAGCAGTTACAGGGGGAATGAGCAGTTCTTC. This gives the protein CASSYRGNEQFF.

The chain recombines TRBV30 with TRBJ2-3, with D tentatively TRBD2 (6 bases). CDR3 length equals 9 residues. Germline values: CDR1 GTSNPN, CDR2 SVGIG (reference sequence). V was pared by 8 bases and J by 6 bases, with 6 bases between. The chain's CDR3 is CAGGDTQYF. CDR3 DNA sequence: TGTGCCGGGGGGGATACGCAGTATTTT.

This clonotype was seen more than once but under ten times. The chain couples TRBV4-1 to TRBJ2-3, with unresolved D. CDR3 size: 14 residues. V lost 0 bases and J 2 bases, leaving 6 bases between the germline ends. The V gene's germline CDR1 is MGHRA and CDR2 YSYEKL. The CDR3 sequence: CASSQDYPTDTQYF. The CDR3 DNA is TGCGCCAGCAGCCAAGATTATCCCACAGATACGCAGTATTTT.